The clone carrying this T cell receptor (beta chain) appeared a few times. What it recognizes is unknown. Construction of the TCR beta libraries employed iRepertoire HTBI primers in conjunction with Arm-PCR of CDR3 regions. In the authors' methods: Samples collectively showed more than 55 TRBV and approximately 15 TRBJ segments. TCRdb re-called the multiplex PCR reads with MiXCR, one entry per CDR3 protein. The V and J calls were determined by TCRdb, not by the authors. The sample comprises fewer than 450,000 distinct CDR3 sequences, less than 25% of which are singletons, and around 24% rests with the top ten. The data derive from a study of regulatory T cells in long-lasting Graves disease. Looking at the study overall: Persistent cases took antithyroid drugs over 5 years and stayed TSH receptor antibody positive. Study results and caveats: The TCR repertoire of persistent Graves' patients was less diverse than that of newly diagnosed ones.

V lost 6 bases to trimming and J lost 8 bases, with 5 bases between them. The germline V gene has CDR1 SNHLY and CDR2 FYNNEI. This CDR3 spans 10 amino acids. Time point: persistent/refractory GD, antithyroid drugs over 5 years with positive TRAb. Extracted PBMC RNA gave rise to the TCR library. The TCR originated in a female donor with Graves disease. The sample in question was peripheral blood mononuclear cells (PBMCs), obtained when the disease was refractory, from a patient treated with antithyroid drugs. This chain connects TRBV2 to TRBJ2-1; D is uncertain. The DNA for the CDR3 is TGTGCCAGCAGGGCTTATGAGCAGTTCTTC. The encoded protein is CASRAYEQFF.